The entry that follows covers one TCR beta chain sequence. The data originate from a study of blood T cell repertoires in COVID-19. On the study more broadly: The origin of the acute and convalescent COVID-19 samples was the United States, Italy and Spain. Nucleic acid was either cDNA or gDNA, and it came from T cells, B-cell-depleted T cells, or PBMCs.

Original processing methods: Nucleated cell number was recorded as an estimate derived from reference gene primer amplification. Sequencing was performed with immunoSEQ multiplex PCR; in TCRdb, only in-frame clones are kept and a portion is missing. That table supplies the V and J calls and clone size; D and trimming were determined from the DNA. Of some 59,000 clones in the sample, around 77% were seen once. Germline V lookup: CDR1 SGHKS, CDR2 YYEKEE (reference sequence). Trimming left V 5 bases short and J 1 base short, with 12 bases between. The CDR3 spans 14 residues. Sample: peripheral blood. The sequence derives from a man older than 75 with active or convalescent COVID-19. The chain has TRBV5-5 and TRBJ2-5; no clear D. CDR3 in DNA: TGTGCCAGCAGTCCTGACACGGTCCAAGAGACCCAGTACTTC. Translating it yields CASSPDTVQETQYF.